Below, 2 T cell receptor beta chains from the same sample are listed, as sequenced in a study of blood T cells in healthy people across ages. Primers used in a second PCR of roughly 6 to 11 cycles were a sample-barcoded 5' primer and a J-beta primer mix. TCRdb ran MiXCR on the 5' RACE reads and lists one entry per CDR3 protein. The sample carries 760,000 or so distinct CDR3 sequences, roughly 25% recorded once. The same sample was also studied in work on T cells of mothers and their children.

The sequencing input was blood. These receptors were taken from a boy between 10 and 17 years old in good health.

This clonotype was seen only a few times. The rearrangement joins TRBV27 to TRBJ2-2; possible D gene TRBD2, 5 bases. Germline assignment: CDR1 MNHEY and CDR2 SMNVEV (reference sequence). This CDR3 contains 13 residues. V lost 6 bases to trimming and J lost 1 base, with 6 bases between them. CDR3 coding DNA: TGTGCCAGCAGCGGGATGAACACCGGGGAGCTGTTTTTT. As protein: CASSGMNTGELFF.

This clonotype is a singleton in its sample. The chain joins TRBV20-1 to TRBJ2-7; 10 bases fit TRBD2. Per the germline V gene, CDR1 is DFQATT and CDR2 is SNEGSKA (reference sequence). This CDR3 has 14 residues. Trimming removed 7 bases from V and 4 bases from J; junction bases left unmatched: 10. The CDR3 reads CSVIAGGPRYEQYF. CDR3 nucleotide sequence: TGCAGTGTAATAGCGGGAGGTCCCAGGTACGAGCAGTACTTC.